The clone carrying this T cell receptor beta chain was seen only a few times. Its antigen is unidentified. This entry belongs to a study of CD8 T cells in ankylosing spondylitis. Using quantitative 5'-RACE with molecular barcodes, the authors made TCR beta libraries. TCRdb re-called the 5' RACE reads with MiXCR, one entry per CDR3 protein. The sample carries 650,000 to 800,000 distinct CDR3 sequences, around 20% recorded once. Points from the study as a whole: Disease-linked clones, CD8+, were relatively rare in peripheral blood. Significantly higher representation of disease-linked clones was reported for matched ankylosing spondylitis synovial fluid. A motif of several highly homologous TCR beta variants was seen as apparently characteristic of ankylosing spondylitis blood. Earlier work had already found some motif variants in reactive arthritis synovial fluid and blood.

Sequencing was performed on blood, either unsorted or a sorted T cell fraction (not recorded which). This clonotype originated in a male donor with ankylosing spondylitis.

The CDR3 here is CATSDGKFHTGELFF. In nucleotides, the CDR3 is TGTGCCACCAGTGATGGGAAGTTCCACACCGGGGAGCTGTTTTTT. The chain employs TRBV24-1 and TRBJ2-2, with D uncertain. This CDR3 spans 15 amino acids. Trimming removed 3 bases at V and 3 bases at J, with 10 bases between. The germline V gene encodes CDR1 KGHDR and CDR2 SFDVKD.